The TCR beta chain described here comes from a study of cytomegalovirus exposure and HLA in healthy donors. Study in general: Earlier, 200 million or so T cells were analyzed, and 117 million unique TCR beta sequences were found among them. An early release of data contained approximately 80 million unique TCRs, which came from HLA-typed donors.

The PCR ran on 60 Vbeta and 13 Jbeta primers. Data came from immunoSEQ multiplex PCR; TCRdb stores just in-frame clones and leaves some out. Of under 150,000 clones listed, around 83% were seen once; the top ten hold roughly 2.7%. The V segment lost 3 bases and the J segment 6 bases; nucleotides outside the gene matches: 11. The CDR3 covers 17 residues. Looked up from germline, CDR1 is SGHVS and CDR2 is FNYEAQ. The clonotype comes from a man aged 50-60 years in good health and CMV-seronegative. This chain joins TRBV7-6 and TRBJ2-5; TRBD2 matches 12 bases. Specimen: PBMCs. CDR3 protein: CASSFGSSGGAMKTQYF. The CDR3 DNA sequence: TGTGCCAGCAGCTTTGGGTCTAGCGGGGGGGCCATGAAGACCCAGTACTTC. The variable domain in full, completed from reference TRBV7-6 and TRBJ2-5, reads GAGVSQSPRYKVTKRGQDVALRCDPISGHVSLYWYRQALGQGPEFLTYFNYEAQQDKSGLPNDRFSAERPEGSISTLTIQRTEQRDSAMYRCASSFGSSGGAMKTQYFGPGTRLLVL.